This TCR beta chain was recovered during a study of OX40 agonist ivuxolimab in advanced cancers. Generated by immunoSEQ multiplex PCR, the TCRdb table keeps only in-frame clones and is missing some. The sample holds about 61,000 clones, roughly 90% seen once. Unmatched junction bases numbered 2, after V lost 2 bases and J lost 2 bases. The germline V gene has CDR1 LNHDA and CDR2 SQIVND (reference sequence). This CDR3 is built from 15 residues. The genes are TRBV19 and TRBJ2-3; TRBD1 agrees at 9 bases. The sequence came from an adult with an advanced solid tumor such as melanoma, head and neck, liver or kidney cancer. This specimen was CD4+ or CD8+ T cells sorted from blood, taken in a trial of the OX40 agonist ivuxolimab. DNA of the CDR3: TGTGCCAGTAGTATAAGGGACAGGGTCACAGATACGCAGTATTTT. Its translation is CASSIRDRVTDTQYF.